This T cell receptor beta chain was captured in a study of neurological immune-mediated disorders. From the 5' RACE reads, TCRdb called clonotypes with MiXCR, one entry per CDR3 protein. The sample includes some 83,000 distinct CDR3 sequences, roughly 2.6% of them seen just once. Ten or more counts support this clonotype. Its target is not known. Unsorted libraries used 2 million PBMCs kept at -80 degrees C. Whole-study findings and limits: It was the repertoires of 18 of 34 multiple sclerosis patients that phylogenetic grouping placed in one related-CDR3 cluster, which is a possible signature. HTLV-1-associated myelopathy ranked highest for TCR clonal expansion and multiple sclerosis lowest, beneath healthy controls.

Germline lookup yields CDR1 SGHTA and CDR2 FQGNSA. This CDR3 has 13 amino acids. V was trimmed by 6 bases and J by 6 bases, leaving 14 bases between them. The clonotype comes from a woman under 40 with multiple sclerosis. V is TRBV7-2 and J is TRBJ1-1; tentatively, D is TRBD1 (6 bases). The sample was PBMCs. The CDR3 nucleotides are TGTGCCAGCAGAACTTACAGGGAAGCTGAAGCTTTCTTT. It yields the protein CASRTYREAEAFF.